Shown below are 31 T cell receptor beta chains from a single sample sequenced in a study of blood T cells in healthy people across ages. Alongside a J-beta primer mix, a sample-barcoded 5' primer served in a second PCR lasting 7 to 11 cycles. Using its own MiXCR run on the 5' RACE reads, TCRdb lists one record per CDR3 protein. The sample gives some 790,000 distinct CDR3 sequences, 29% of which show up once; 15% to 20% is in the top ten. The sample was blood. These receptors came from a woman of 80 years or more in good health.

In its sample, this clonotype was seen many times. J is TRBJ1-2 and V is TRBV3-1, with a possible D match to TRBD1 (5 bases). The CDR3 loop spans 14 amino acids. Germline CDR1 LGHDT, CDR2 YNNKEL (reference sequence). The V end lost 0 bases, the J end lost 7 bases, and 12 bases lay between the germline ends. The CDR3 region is CASSQDSAGGGYTF. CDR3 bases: TGTGCCAGCAGCCAAGATTCGGCGGGGGGTGGCTACACCTTC.

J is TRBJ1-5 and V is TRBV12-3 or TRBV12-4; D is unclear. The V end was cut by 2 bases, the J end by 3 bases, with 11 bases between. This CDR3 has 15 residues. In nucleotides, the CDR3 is TGTGCCAGCAGTTTATCACGGGAAAACAATCAGCCCCAGCATTTT. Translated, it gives CASSLSRENNQPQHF.

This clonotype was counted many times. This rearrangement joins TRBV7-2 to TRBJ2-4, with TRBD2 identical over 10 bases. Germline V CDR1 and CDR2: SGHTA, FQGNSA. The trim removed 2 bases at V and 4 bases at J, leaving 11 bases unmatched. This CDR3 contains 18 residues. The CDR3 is CASSLSGLAGDLKNIQYF. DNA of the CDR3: TGTGCCAGCAGCTTATCGGGGCTAGCGGGGGACCTAAAAAACATTCAGTACTTC.

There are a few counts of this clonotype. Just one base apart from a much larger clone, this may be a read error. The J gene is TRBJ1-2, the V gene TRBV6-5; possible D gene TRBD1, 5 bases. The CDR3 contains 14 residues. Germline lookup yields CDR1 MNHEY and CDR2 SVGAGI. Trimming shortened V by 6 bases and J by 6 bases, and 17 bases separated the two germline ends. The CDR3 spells CASRYLRGGDGYTF. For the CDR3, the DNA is TGTGCCAGCAGGTACCTTCGTGGAGGGGATGGCTACACCTTC.

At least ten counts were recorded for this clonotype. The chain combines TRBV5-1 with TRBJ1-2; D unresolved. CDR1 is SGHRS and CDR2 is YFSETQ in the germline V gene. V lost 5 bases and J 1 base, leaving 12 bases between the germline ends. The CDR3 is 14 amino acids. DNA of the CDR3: TGCGCCAGCAGGATGGGTGAGATTAACTATGGCTACACCTTC. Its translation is CASRMGEINYGYTF.

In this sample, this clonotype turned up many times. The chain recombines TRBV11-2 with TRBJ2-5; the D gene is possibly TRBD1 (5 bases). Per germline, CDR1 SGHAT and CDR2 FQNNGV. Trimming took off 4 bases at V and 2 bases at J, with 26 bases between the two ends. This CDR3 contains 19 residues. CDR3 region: CASSSLKRPITGYQETQYF. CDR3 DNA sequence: TGTGCCAGCAGCTCCCTGAAACGCCCAATAACAGGTTATCAAGAGACCCAGTACTTC.

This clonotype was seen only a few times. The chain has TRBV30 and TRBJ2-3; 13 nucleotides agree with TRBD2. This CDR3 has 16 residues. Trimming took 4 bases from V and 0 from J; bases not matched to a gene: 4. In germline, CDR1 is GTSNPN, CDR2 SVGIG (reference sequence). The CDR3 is CAWNRLAGGSTDTQYF. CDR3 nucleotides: TGTGCCTGGAATCGACTAGCGGGGGGCAGCACAGATACGCAGTATTTT.

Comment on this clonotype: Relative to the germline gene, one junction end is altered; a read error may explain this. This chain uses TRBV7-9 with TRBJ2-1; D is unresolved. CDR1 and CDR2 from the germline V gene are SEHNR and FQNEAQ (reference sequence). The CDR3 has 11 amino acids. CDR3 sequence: CASSQASEQFF. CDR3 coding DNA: TGCGCCAGCAGCCAAGCAAGTGAGCAGTTCTTC.

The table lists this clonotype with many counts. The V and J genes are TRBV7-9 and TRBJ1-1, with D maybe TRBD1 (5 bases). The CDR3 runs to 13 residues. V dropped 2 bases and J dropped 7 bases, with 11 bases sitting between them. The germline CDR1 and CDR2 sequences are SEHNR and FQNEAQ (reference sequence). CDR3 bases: TGTGCCAGCAGCTTATGGGGGAAGTATGAAGCTTTCTTT. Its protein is CASSLWGKYEAFF. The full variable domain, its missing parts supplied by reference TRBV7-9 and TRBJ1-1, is DTGVSQNPRHKITKRGQNVTFRCDPISEHNRLYWYRQTLGQGPEFLTYFQNEAQLEKSRLLSDRFSAERPKGSFSTLEIQRTEQGDSAMYLCASSLWGKYEAFFGQGTRLTVV.

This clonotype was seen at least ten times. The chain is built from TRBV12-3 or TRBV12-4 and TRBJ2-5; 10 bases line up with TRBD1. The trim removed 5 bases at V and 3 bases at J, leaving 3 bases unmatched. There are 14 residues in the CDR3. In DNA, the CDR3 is TGTGCCAGCAGTAGGGGACAGGGGAAAGAGACCCAGTACTTC. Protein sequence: CASSRGQGKETQYF.

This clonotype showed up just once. Here the CDR3 reads CASSPQGAGNEQFF. In nucleotides, the CDR3 is TGTGCCAGCAGTCCCCAGGGGGCTGGGAATGAGCAGTTCTTC. The V call is TRBV7-9, the J call TRBJ2-1, with 8 bases fitting TRBD1. Germline-derived CDR1 and CDR2 are SEHNR and FQNEAQ (reference sequence). The CDR3 consists of 14 residues. The J segment lost 7 bases and the V segment lost 6 bases, leaving 8 bases of the junction unmatched.

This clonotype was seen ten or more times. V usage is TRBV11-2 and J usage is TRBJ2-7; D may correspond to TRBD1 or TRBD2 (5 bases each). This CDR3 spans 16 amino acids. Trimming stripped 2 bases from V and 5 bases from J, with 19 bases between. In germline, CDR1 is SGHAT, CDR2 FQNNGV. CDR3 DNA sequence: TGTGCCAGCAGCTTAAGTGGGGCTAGCCGGAGGAACGAGCAGTACTTC. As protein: CASSLSGASRRNEQYF.

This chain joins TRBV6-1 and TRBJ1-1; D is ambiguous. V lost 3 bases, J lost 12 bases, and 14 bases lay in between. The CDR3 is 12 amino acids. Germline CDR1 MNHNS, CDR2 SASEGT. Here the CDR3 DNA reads TGTGCCAGCAGTGAGGGCCCTGGAAGGCCTTTCTTT. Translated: CASSEGPGRPFF.

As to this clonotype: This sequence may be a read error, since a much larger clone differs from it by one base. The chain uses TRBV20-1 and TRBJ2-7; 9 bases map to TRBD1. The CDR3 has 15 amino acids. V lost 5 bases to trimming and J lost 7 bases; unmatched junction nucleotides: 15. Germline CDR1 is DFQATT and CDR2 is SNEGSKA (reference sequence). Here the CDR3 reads CSAPPGTGNYNEQYF. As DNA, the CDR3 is TGCAGTGCTCCTCCCGGGACAGGGAACTACAATGAGCAGTACTTC.

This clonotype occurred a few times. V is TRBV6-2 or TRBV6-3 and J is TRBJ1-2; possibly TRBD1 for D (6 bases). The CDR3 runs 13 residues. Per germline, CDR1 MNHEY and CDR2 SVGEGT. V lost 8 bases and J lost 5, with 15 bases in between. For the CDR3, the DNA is TGTGCCAGCGAAAGGGGGACGTCTTATGGCTACACCTTC. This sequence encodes CASERGTSYGYTF.

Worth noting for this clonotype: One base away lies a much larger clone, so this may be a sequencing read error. In DNA form, the CDR3 reads TGTGCCAGCAGCTTCCCCCGTGGGGGCATCAGCTATGACTACACCTTC. It specifies CASSFPRGGISYDYTF. This chain joins TRBV11-2 and TRBJ1-2; a weak D match, TRBD1 (6 bases). CDR1 and CDR2 (germline): SGHAT, FQNNGV. The CDR3 consists of 16 residues. The entire variable domain, with the rest obtained from reference TRBV11-2 and TRBJ1-2, is as follows: EAGVAQSPRYKIIEKRQSVAFWCNPISGHATLYWYQQILGQGPKLLIQFQNNGVVDDSQLPKDRFSAERLKGVDSTLKIQPAKLEDSAVYLCASSFPRGGISYDYTFGSGTRLTVV.

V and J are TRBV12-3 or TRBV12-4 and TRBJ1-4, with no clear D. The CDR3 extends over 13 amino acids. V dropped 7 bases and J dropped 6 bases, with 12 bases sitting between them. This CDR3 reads CASTPRLYEKLFF. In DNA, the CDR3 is TGTGCCAGCACCCCACGGCTATATGAAAAACTGTTTTTT.

CDR3 protein: CASSPKGRGGADTQYF. The CDR3 nucleotides read TGTGCCAGCAGCCCGAAGGGGAGGGGAGGGGCAGATACGCAGTATTTT. The chain links TRBV3-1 to TRBJ2-3; TRBD2 agrees at 7 bases. Trimming cost V 4 bases and J 4 bases; bases outside gene matches: 11. CDR3 length: 16 residues. The germline CDR1 and CDR2 sequences are LGHDT and YNNKEL (reference sequence).

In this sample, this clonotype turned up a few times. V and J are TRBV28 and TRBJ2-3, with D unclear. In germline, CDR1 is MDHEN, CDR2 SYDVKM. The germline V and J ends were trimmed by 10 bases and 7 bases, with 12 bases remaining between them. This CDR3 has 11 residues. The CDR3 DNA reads TGTGCCACCGGACGCGAGTATACGCAGTATTTT. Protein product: CATGREYTQYF. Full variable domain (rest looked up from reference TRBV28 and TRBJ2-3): DVKVTQSSRYLVKRTGEKVFLECVQDMDHENMFWYRQDPGLGLRLIYFSYDVKMKEKGDIPEGYSVSREKKERFSLILESASTNQTSMYLCATGREYTQYFGPGTRLTVL.

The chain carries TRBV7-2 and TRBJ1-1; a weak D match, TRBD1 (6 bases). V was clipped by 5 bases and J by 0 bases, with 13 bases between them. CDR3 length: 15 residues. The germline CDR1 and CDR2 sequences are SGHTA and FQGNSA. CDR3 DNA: TGTGCCAGCAGCGAACAGGGCTTAATGAACACTGAAGCTTTCTTT. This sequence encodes CASSEQGLMNTEAFF. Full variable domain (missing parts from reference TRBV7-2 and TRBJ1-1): GAGVSQSPSNKVTEKGKDVELRCDPISGHTALYWYRQSLGQGLEFLIYFQGNSAPDKSGLPSDRFSAERTGGSVSTLTIQRTQQEDSAVYLCASSEQGLMNTEAFFGQGTRLTVV.

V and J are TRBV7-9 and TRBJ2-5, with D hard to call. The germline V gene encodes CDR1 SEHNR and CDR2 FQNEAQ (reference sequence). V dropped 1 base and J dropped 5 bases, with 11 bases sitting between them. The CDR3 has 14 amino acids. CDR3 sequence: CASSLGLRWETQYF. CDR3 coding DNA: TGTGCCAGCAGCTTAGGACTGCGATGGGAGACCCAGTACTTC.

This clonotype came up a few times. CDR3 in amino acids: CASSRGEWSNQPQHF. The CDR3, as DNA: TGTGCCAGCAGCCGGGGGGAATGGAGCAATCAGCCCCAGCATTTT. The chain carries TRBV5-6 and TRBJ1-5; possibly TRBD1 for D (5 bases). Per germline, CDR1 SGHDT and CDR2 YYEEEE. The CDR3 sequence is 15 residues long. The V gene lost 4 bases and the J gene lost 1 base, with 12 bases spanning the gap.

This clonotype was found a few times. DNA of the CDR3: TGTGCCAGCAGCTTAGCCCCAGGGGCCAACACTGAAGCTTTCTTT. It encodes CASSLAPGANTEAFF. The chain employs TRBV11-3 and TRBJ1-1; a possible D gene is TRBD1 (6 bases). CDR1 is SGHNT and CDR2 is YENEEA in the germline V gene. V dropped 1 base and J dropped 2 bases, with 11 bases sitting between them. There are 15 residues in the CDR3.

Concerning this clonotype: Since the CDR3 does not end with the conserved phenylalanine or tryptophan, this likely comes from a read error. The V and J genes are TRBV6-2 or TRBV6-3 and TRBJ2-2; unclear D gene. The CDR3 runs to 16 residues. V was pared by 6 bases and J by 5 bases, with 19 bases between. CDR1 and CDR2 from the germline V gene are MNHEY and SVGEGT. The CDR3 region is CASSQARPIATGELFL. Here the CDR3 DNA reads TGTGCCAGCAGCCAAGCAAGGCCCATTGCAACCGGGGAGCTGTTTTTG.

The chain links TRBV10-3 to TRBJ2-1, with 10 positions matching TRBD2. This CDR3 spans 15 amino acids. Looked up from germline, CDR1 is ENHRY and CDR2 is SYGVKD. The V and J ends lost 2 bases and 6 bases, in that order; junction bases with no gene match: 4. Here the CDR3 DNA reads TGTGCCATCAGTGAGCGGGCTAGCGGGAGCAATGAGCAGTTCTTC. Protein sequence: CAISERASGSNEQFF.

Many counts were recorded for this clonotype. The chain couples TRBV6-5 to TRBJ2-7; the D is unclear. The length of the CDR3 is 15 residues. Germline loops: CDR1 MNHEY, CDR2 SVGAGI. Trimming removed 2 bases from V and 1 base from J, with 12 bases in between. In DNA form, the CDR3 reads TGTGCCAGCAGTTACGAACAGCCTGGATCCTACGAGCAGTACTTC. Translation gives CASSYEQPGSYEQYF.

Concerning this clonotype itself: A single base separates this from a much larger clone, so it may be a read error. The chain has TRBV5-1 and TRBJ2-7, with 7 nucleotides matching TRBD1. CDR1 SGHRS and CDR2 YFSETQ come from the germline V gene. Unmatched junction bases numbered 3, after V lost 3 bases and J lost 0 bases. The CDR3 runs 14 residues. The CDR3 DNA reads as TGCGCCAGCAGCTGGGACAGTACCTCCTACGAGCAGTACTTC. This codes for CASSWDSTSYEQYF.

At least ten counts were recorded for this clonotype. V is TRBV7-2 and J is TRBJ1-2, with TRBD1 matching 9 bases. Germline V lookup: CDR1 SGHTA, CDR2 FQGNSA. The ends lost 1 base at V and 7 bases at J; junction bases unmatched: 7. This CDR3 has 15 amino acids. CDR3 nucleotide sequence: TGTGCCAGCAGCTTAGAAACAGGGGGCGCGGGTGGCTACACCTTC. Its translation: CASSLETGGAGGYTF.

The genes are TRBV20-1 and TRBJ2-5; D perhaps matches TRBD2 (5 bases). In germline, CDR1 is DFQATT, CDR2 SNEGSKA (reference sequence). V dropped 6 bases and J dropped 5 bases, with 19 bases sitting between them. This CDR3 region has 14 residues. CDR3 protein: CSASGTRVSETQYF. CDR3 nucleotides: TGCAGTGCGAGCGGAACCCGGGTATCGGAGACCCAGTACTTC.

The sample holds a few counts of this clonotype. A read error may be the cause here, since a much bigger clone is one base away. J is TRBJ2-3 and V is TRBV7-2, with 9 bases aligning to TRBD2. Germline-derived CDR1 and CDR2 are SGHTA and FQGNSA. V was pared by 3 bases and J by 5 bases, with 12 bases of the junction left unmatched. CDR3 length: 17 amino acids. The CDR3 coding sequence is TGTACCAGCAGCTTGTCCAACTCGCGGGGGGGAATAGATACGCAGTATTTT. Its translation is CTSSLSNSRGGIDTQYF.

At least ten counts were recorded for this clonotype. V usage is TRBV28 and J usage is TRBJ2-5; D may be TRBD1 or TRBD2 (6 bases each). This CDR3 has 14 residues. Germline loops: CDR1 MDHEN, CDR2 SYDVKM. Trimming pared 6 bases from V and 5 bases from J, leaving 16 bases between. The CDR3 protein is CASRSRGARETQYF. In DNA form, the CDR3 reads TGTGCCAGCAGAAGTAGGGGGGCGAGGGAGACCCAGTACTTC.